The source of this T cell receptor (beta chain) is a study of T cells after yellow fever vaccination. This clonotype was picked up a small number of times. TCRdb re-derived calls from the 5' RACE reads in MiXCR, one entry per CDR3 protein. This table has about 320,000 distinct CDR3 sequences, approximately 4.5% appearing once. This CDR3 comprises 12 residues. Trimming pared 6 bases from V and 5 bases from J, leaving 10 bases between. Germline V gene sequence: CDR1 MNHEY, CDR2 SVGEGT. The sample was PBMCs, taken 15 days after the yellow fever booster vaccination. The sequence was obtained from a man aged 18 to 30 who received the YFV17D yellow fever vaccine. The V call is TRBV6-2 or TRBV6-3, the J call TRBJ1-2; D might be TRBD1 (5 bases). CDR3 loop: CASSPDRYGYTF. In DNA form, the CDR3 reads TGTGCCAGCAGCCCCGACAGATATGGCTACACCTTC.